The following is a T cell receptor beta chain sequence with its context. The antigen is unknown. A mixed TRB-A/B primer pool amplified rearranged TRB by multiplex touch-down PCR. TCRdb re-analysed the multiplex PCR reads in MiXCR, keeping a single row per CDR3 protein. The data contain approximately 1,300 distinct CDR3 sequences, more than 25% of them singletons. This record belongs to a study of T cell repertoires in aging, cancer and after chemotherapy. Overall study: The whole study produced a dataset of several million TCR reads.

Study-wide points: In hematological cancer patients, infiltrated lymphoid organs may have impaired thymic emigration or peripheral T cell expansion.

CDR3 length: 15 amino acids. Trimming shortened V by 0 bases and J by 5 bases, and 8 bases separated the two germline ends. Looked up from germline, CDR1 is SGHTA and CDR2 is FQGNSA. Peripheral blood genomic DNA, not sorted cells or RNA, was the template. The TCR comes from a human donor with a blood cancer. The sequenced sample consisted of blood. This sequence joins TRBV7-2 and TRBJ1-6; tentative D call: TRBD1 (5 bases). The DNA of the CDR3 is TGTGCCAGCAGCTTAGCCGCAGGGAATAATTCACCCCTCCACTTT. Translation: CASSLAAGNNSPLHF.